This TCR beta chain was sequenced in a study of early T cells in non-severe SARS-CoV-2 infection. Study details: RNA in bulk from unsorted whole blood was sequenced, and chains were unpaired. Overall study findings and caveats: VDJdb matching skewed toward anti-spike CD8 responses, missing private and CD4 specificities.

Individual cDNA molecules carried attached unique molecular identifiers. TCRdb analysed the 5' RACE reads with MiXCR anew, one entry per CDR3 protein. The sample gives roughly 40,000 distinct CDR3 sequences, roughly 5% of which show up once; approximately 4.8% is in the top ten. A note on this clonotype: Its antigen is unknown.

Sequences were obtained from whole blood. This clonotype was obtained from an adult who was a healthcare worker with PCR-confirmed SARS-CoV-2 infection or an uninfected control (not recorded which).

The CDR3 here is CASSLDRDTQYF. The CDR3 DNA reads as TGCGCCAGCAGCTTGGATAGAGATACGCAGTATTTT. V is TRBV5-1 and J is TRBJ2-3; D gene uncertain. Per the germline V gene, CDR1 is SGHRS and CDR2 is YFSETQ. V was shortened by 0 bases and J by 5 bases, with 4 bases between the two germline ends. CDR3 length: 12 residues. Looking up the rest from reference TRBV5-1 and TRBJ2-3 gives the full variable domain: KAGVTQTPRYLIKTRGQQVTLSCSPISGHRSVSWYQQTPGQGLQFLFEYFSETQRNKGNFPGRFSGRQFSNSRSEMNVSTLELGDSALYLCASSLDRDTQYFGPGTRLTVL.